This T cell receptor (beta chain) derives from a study of identical twins. TCRdb independently ran MiXCR on the 5' RACE reads; one entry per CDR3 protein. The table lists under 800,000 distinct CDR3 sequences, 21% of them singletons. This clonotype was picked up many times. This same sample was also part of a study on T cells expressing NK-cell markers.

The TCR was taken from a woman aged 18 to 35 in good health. The specimen sequenced was PBMCs.

DNA for the CDR3: TGTGCCAGCAGTGAGCAGGGGGCAGTGAACACTGAAGCTTTCTTT. Translation gives CASSEQGAVNTEAFF. The chain is built from TRBV2 and TRBJ1-1; TRBD1 matches at 8 bases. The CDR3 is made up of 15 amino acids. Germline V gene lookup returns CDR1 SNHLY and CDR2 FYNNEI. V dropped 3 bases and J dropped 0; count of bases not matched to a gene: 3.